This T cell receptor beta chain was found in a study of beta chain features in type 1 diabetes (dated by TCRdb to 2016 to 2018). About the investigation overall: Mean age, gender distribution, total cell number and subset yield did not differ between patients and healthy donors. A total of some 110 million sorted cells were examined across all samples, and a strong correlation was observed between cell number per subset and RNA yield. In the study, recently diagnosed type 1 diabetes patients and matched healthy donors were compared on the TCRB repertoires of their sorted circulating CD4+ T cell subsets. Regulatory and stem cell-like memory subsets were obtained from only 8 patients and about eight healthy donors, while naive and central memory subsets were obtained from all 30 or so donors. The research as a whole found: Naive, central memory and regulatory TCRB repertoires appeared to be more alike among patients than among healthy donors. Because cDNA was sequenced instead of genomic DNA, activated cells with high expression could be over-represented, although the groups did not differ in activation or CD3 levels. A moderate but significant shortening of TCRB CDR3 length was observed in type 1 diabetes patients in all four CD4+ subsets. Fewer insertions and more nucleotide deletions at VDJ recombination sites were observed in patients with type 1 diabetes, implying thymic rearrangement abnormalities. PCR might favor shorter templates, but patient and control samples were amplified and corrected together, so any skew would affect both groups equally. HLA sub-analyses involved small numbers of individuals, so any influence of HLA type on TCRB rearrangement remained unresolved.

All of the isolated RNA was reverse transcribed with the High Capacity cDNA Reverse Transcription Kit, so expressed TCRB transcripts were sequenced. Naive, central memory and regulatory T cell samples underwent deep immunoSEQ sequencing, averaging roughly 3.5 million total reads per sample. Sorted cells were lysed in RLT buffer, and RNA was extracted using DNase-treated RNeasy Micro or Mini kits according to cell number. Each cell subset was processed separately to prevent cross-contamination, with patient and healthy donor samples processed together. Using the immunoSEQ multiplex PCR, TCRB sequences were amplified from cDNA into 87-bp fragments spanning the CDR3 region. The amplicons were sequenced using the Illumina HiSeq platform. For the original study's pipeline: Synthetic template baselines were used to correct PCR bias computationally, reads within Hamming distance 2 were collapsed together, and singletons that could not be merged were discarded. Reads were aligned to IMGT to assign V, D and J genes, CDR3 length, and insertions or deletions at six rearrangement sites. Clonotype counts were normalized to sorted cell number within each subset before computing true diversity and Gini coefficients with the tcR R package. The overlap coefficient, calculated on TCRB nucleotide sequences, was used to measure repertoire sharing. As a proxy for the pre-selection repertoire, out-of-frame TCRB sequences from naive cells were analyzed. The immuneACCESS repertoire file appears here via TCRdb, limited to in-frame rearrangements. These files lack a portion of the clones; in checked studies, under half of the deficit traces to unresolved V genes, and the cause of the others is not known. The D gene and trimming were derived from the DNA, and the V and J assignments and clone size from that table. This sample lists 810,000 or so clones; 17% were detected once. The ten top clones hold around 0.02% of the sample.

Counted from cysteine to phenylalanine, this CDR3 has 12 amino acids. Of the read, only the CDR3 DNA is kept; its 36 bases are in frame from base 1. CDR1 and CDR2, looked up from the germline V gene (reference sequence), are LNHNV and YYDKDF. V loses 0 bases, J loses 5 bases, and the germline ends lie 4 bases apart. The sample holds a few counts of this clone. What antigen it recognizes has not been identified. The record has no base qualities; no much larger clone is one base away. This specimen includes other DNA sequences encoding the same CDR3. From each donor, a single peripheral blood sample of approximately 120 mL on average was drawn into heparinised tubes. Naive, central memory, regulatory and stem cell-like memory CD4+ T cells were sorted on a BD FACSAria II using a panel including CD45RO, CCR7, CD25, CD127, CD95 and CD27. A purity above 95% was achieved for all sorted populations. PBMCs were isolated immediately by Lymphoprep density gradient centrifugation and stained directly without culture. To minimize batch effects, samples were stained and sorted in pairs, one healthy donor with one patient per experiment.

This TCR came from a woman aged 18-30 years in good health. The rearranged chain carries TRBV15 and TRBJ2-5; the D gene assignment is ambiguous. Sequenced input: naive CD4+ T cells from blood. The label giving this sample's cell subset or site can be read as: true naive CD4+ T cells. The CDR3 region reads CATSRDVETQYF. The DNA sequence is given as TGTGCCACCAGCAGAGATGTCGAGACCCAGTACTTC.